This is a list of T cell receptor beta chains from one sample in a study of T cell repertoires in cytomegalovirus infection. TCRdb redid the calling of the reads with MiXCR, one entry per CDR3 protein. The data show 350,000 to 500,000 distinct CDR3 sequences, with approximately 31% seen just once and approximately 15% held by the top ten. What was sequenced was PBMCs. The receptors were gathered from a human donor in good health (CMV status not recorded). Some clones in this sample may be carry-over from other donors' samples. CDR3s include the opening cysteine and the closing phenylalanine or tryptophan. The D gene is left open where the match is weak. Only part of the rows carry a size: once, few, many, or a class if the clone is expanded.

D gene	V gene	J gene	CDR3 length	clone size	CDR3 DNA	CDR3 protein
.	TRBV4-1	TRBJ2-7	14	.	TGCGCCAGCAGCCAACTGGACATAGACTACGAGCAGTACTTC	CASSQLDIDYEQYF
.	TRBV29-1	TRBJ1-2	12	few	TGCAGCCTGGGAGAGGGAAACTATGGCTACACCTTC	CSLGEGNYGYTF
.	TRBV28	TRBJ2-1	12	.	TGTGCCAGCAGTTTGCCCGGGAATGAGCAGTTCTTC	CASSLPGNEQFF
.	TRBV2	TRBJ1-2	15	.	TGTGCCAGCCACCGTAGGGAGGGGAGCCGGAATGGCTACACCTTC	CASHRREGSRNGYTF
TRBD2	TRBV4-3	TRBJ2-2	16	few	TGCGCCAGCAGCCAACCCGGGGGGGCGTATACCGGGGAGCTGTTTTTT	CASSQPGGAYTGELFF
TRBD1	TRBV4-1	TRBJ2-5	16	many	TGCGCCAGCAGCCAGCCTTACAGGGGTAGTTATGAGACCCAGTACTTC	CASSQPYRGSYETQYF
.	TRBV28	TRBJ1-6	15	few	TGTGCCAGCAGTTCGGGGGGCGCGTTCTGGCCACCCCTCCACTTT	CASSSGGAFWPPLHF
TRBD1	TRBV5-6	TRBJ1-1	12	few	TGTGCCAGCAGCGCGGGGACAGTTGAAGCTTTCTTT	CASSAGTVEAFF
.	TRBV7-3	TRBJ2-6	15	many	TGTGCCAGCAGCTTTAGGGCAGCTGGGGCCAACGTCCTGACTTTC	CASSFRAAGANVLTF
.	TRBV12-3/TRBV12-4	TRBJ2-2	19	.	TGTGCCAGCAGCCGGAGGTCCGGGATCCCGATACAGAACACCGGGGAGCTGTTTTTT	CASSRRSGIPIQNTGELFF
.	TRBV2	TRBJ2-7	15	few	TGTGCCAGCAGTGAAGGACTAGATGGATCCTACGAGCAGTACTTC	CASSEGLDGSYEQYF
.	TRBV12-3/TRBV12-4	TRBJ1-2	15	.	TGTGCCAGCACTGAGGCCAGGACGGGTAACTATGGCTACACCTTC	CASTEARTGNYGYTF
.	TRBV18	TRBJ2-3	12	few	TGTGCCAGCGCGGGGATTGCAGATACGCAGTATTTT	CASAGIADTQYF
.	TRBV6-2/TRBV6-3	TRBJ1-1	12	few	TGTGCCAGCAGTGGGCGGCACACTGAAGCTTTCTTT	CASSGRHTEAFF